This TCR beta chain was profiled in a study of T cells in localized non-small cell lung cancer. The protocol was immunoSEQ multiplex PCR, while the TCRdb copy is restricted to in-frame clones and leaves out a portion. The profile shows 45,000 to 65,000 clones, about 90% of them singletons. Overall study findings and caveats: Tumor trailed uninvolved adjacent lung in T cell clonality, which peaked there. Adjacent lung was found to contain a median roughly 58 of the top 100 tumor clones.

The CDR3 sequence is 13 residues long. Trimming removed 5 bases at V and 5 bases at J, with 10 bases between. The germline V gene has CDR1 LNHDA and CDR2 SQIVND (reference sequence). This clone was seen a handful of times. Its antigen is unidentified. This TCR was sampled from a man aged 35-69 years with stage I squamous cell lung carcinoma. The material was peripheral blood, obtained before any cancer treatment. The rearrangement joins TRBV19 to TRBJ1-5; D is undetermined. Here the CDR3 DNA reads TGTGCCAGTAGTTTCCAGACTTATCAGCCCCAGCATTTT. Its protein product is CASSFQTYQPQHF.